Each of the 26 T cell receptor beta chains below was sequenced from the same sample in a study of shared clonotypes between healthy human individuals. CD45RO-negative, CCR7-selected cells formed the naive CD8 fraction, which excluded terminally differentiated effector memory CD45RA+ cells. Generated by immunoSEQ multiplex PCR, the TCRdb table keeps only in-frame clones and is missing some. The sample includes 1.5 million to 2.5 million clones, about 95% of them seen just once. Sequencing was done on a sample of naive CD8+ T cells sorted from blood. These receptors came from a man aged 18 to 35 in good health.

In nucleotides, the CDR3 is TGTGCCAGCAGCGGCCGGACAGGGGGCATTGATAATTCACCCCTCCACTTT. This encodes CASSGRTGGIDNSPLHF. J is TRBJ1-6 and V is TRBV9; 11 positions match TRBD1. Trimming at V came to 3 bases and at J to 5 bases, leaving 7 bases not matched to a gene. Looked up from germline, CDR1 is SGDLS and CDR2 is YYNGEE. The CDR3 is 17 amino acids.

This CDR3 reads CASSNGGFNSPLHF. The CDR3 nucleotides read TGTGCCAGTAGTAACGGAGGATTTAATTCACCCCTCCACTTT. The chain joins TRBV19 to TRBJ1-6; D uncertain. In germline, CDR1 is LNHDA, CDR2 SQIVND (reference sequence). Trimming removed 4 bases from V and 6 bases from J, with 10 bases in between. The CDR3 contains 14 residues.

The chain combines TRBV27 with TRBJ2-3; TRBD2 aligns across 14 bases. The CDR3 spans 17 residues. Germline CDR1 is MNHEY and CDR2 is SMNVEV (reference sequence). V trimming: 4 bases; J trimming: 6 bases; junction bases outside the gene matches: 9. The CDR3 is CASSYFSGLAGADTQYF. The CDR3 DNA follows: TGTGCCAGCAGTTATTTCTCGGGACTAGCGGGGGCGGATACGCAGTATTTT.

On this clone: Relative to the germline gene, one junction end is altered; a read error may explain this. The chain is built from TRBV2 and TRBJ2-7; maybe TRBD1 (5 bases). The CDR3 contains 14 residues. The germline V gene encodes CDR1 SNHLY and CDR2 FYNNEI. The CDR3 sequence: CASREDSWSYEQYF. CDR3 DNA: TGTGCCAGCAGGGAAGACAGTTGGTCCTACGAGCAGTACTTC.

CDR3 amino acids: CASSLVNGQETQYF. Here the CDR3 DNA reads TGTGCCAGCAGCTTAGTGAACGGCCAAGAGACCCAGTACTTC. This chain uses TRBV7-8 with TRBJ2-5; no firm D call. V lost 1 base, J lost 1 base, and 7 bases lay in between. Germline lookup yields CDR1 SGHVS and CDR2 FQNEAQ. The CDR3 spans 14 residues.

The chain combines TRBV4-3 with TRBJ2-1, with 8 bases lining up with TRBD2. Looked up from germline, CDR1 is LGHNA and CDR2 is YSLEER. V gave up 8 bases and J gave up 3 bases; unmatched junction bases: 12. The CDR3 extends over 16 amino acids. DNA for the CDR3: TGCGCCAGCCGGATGAGAGCGGGAGATTTCTACAATGAGCAGTTCTTC. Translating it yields CASRMRAGDFYNEQFF.

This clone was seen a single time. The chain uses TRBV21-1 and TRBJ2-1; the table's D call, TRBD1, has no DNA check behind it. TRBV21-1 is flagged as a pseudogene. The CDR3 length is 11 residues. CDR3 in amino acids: CARPQDNEQFF. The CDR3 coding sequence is TGTGCCCGCCCCCAGGACAATGAGCAGTTCTTC.

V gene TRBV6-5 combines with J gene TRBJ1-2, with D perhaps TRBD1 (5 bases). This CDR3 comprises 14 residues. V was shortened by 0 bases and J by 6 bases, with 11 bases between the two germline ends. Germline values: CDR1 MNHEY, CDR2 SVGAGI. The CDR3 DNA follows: TGTGCCAGCAGTTACTCGGAGGGGATGGATGGCTACACCTTC. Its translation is CASSYSEGMDGYTF.

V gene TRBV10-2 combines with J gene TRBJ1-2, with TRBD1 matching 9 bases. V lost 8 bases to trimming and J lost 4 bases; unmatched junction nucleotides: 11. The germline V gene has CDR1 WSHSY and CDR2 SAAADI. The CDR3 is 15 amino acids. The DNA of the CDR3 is TGCGCCAGCCTTCCTAGGACAGGGGTTAGCTATGGCTACACCTTC. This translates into CASLPRTGVSYGYTF.

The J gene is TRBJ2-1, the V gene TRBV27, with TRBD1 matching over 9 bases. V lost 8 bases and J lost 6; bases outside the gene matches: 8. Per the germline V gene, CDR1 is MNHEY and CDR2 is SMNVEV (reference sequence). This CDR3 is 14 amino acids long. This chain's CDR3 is CASFNRGLRNEQFF. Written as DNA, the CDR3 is TGTGCCAGCTTTAACAGGGGGCTCCGCAATGAGCAGTTCTTC.

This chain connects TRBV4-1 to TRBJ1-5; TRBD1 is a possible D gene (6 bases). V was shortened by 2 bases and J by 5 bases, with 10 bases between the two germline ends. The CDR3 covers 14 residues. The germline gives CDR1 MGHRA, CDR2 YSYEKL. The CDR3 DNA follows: TGCGCCAGCAGCCAATCAGGGGCGTATCAGCCCCAGCATTTT. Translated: CASSQSGAYQPQHF.

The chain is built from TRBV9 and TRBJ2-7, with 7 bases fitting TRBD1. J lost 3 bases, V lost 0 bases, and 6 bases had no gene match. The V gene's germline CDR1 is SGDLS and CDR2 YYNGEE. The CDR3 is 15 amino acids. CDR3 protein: CASSVGQGTIYEQYF. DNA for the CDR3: TGTGCCAGCAGCGTAGGACAGGGAACAATCTACGAGCAGTACTTC. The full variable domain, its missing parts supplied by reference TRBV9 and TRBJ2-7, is DSGVTQTPKHLITATGQRVTLRCSPRSGDLSVYWYQQSLDQGLQFLIQYYNGEERAKGNILERFSAQQFPDLHSELNLSSLELGDSALYFCASSVGQGTIYEQYFGPGTRLTVT.

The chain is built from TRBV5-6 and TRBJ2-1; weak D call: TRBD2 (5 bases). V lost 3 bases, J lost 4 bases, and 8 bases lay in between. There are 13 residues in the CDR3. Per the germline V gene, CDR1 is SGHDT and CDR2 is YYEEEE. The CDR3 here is CASSSGNYNEQFF. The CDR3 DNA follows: TGTGCCAGCAGCTCCGGGAATTACAATGAGCAGTTCTTC.

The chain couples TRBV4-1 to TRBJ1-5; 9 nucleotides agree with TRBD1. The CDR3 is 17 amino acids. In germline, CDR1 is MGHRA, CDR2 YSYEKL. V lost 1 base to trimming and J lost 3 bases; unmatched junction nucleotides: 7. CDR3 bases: TGCGCCAGCAGCCAAGGATTGGGACAGGGAGACAATCAGCCCCAGCATTTT. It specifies CASSQGLGQGDNQPQHF.

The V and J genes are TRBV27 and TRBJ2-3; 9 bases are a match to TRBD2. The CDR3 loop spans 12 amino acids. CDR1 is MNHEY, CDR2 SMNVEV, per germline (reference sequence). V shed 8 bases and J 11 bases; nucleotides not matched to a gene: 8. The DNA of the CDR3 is TGTGCCAGCCGAAGCGGGGGGTGGGAGCAGTATTTT. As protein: CASRSGGWEQYF.

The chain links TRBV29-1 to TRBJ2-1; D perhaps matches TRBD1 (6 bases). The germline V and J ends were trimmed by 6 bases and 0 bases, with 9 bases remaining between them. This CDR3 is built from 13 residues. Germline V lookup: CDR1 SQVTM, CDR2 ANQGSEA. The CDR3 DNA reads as TGCAGCGTCCTGGACAGCTCCTACAATGAGCAGTTCTTC. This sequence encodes CSVLDSSYNEQFF.

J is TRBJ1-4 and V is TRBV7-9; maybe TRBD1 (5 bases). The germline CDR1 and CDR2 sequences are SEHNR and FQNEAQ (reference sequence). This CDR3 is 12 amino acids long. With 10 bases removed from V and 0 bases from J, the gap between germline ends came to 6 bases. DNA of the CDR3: TGTGCCATACAGGCAACTAATGAAAAACTGTTTTTT. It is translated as CAIQATNEKLFF.

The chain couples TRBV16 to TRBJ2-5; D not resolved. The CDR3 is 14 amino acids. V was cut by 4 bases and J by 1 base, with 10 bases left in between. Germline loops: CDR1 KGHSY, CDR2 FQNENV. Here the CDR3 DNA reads TGTGCCAGCAGCCCCCGGGCGGCCCAAGAGACCCAGTACTTC. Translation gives CASSPRAAQETQYF.

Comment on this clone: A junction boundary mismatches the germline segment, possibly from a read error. CDR3 sequence: CASRLETQYF. CDR3 bases: TGTGCCAGCAGGTTGGAGACCCAGTACTTC. The chain combines TRBV5-8 with TRBJ2-5; no clear D gene. Germline V CDR1 and CDR2: SGHTS, YDEGEE. CDR3 length: 10 amino acids.

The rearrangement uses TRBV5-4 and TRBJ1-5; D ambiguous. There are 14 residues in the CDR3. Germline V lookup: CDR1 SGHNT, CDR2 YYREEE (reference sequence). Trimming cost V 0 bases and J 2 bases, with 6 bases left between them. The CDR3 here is CASSLAVGNQPQHF. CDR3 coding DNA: TGTGCCAGCAGCTTGGCCGTCGGCAATCAGCCCCAGCATTTT.

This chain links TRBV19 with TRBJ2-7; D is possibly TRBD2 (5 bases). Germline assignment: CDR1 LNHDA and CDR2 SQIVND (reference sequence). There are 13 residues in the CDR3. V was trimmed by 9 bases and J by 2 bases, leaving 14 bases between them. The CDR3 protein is CASLSLTTYEQYF. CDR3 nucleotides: TGTGCCAGCCTATCCCTGACTACCTACGAGCAGTACTTC.

In DNA, the CDR3 is TGTGCCAGCAGCCTTAGCGGGAGACTGGAGACCCAGTACTTC. Its protein product is CASSLSGRLETQYF. The V gene is TRBV7-8, the J gene TRBJ2-5; 9 nucleotides align to TRBD2. The J segment lost 5 bases and the V segment lost 5 bases, leaving 6 bases of the junction unmatched. This CDR3 has 14 residues. CDR1 and CDR2 from the germline V gene are SGHVS and FQNEAQ.

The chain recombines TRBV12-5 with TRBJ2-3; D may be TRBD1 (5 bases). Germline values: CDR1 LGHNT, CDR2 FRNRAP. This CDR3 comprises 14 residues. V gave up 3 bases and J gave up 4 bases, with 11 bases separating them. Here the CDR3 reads CASGFPPTADTQYF. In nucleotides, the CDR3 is TGTGCTAGTGGTTTCCCTCCGACAGCAGATACGCAGTATTTT.

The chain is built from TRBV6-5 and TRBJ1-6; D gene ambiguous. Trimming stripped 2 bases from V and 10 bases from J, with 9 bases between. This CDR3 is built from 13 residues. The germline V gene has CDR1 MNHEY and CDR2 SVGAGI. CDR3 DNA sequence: TGTGCCAGCAGTTACAGCAGTGACTCACCCCTCCACTTT. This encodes CASSYSSDSPLHF.

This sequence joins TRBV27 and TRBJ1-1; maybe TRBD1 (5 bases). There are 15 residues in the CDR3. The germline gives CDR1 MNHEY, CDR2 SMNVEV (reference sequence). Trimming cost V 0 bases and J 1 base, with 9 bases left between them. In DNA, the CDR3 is TGTGCCAGCAGTTTATCTAGGGGCAGGAACACTGAAGCTTTCTTT. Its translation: CASSLSRGRNTEAFF.

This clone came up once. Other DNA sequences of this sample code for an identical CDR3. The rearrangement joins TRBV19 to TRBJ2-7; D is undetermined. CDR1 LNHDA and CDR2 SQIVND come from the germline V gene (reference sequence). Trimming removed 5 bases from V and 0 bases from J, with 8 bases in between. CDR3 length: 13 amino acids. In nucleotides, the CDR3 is TGTGCCAGTAGTCCTCCCGACTCCTACGAGCAGTACTTC. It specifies CASSPPDSYEQYF.